Included here is one T cell receptor (beta chain) sequence, with context. The CDR3 consists of 14 residues. The germline gives CDR1 SGHTA, CDR2 FQGNSA. Between the trimmed V and J ends, which lost 1 base and 5 bases, there was a span of 8 bases. This specimen belongs to a study of T cell clones after liver transplantation. The assay was immunoSEQ multiplex PCR, and TCRdb's table has in-frame clones only and misses some. The profile covers 70,000 or so clones, with almost 95% appearing a single time and 0.95% to 1% taken by the ten largest. The chain recombines TRBV7-2 with TRBJ2-2; D is unclear. The input for sequencing was CD4+ T cells from blood, taken less than 28 months after liver transplant. This clonotype was sampled from a human patient who received a liver transplant. Some T cells may have come from the graft donor. CDR3 residues: CASSLGFETGELFF. Written as DNA, the CDR3 is TGTGCCAGCAGCTTAGGATTTGAAACCGGGGAGCTGTTTTTT.